Shown below are 21 T cell receptor beta chains from a single sample sequenced in a study of T cell responses to AZD1222 COVID-19 vaccine. Some clones are missing from TCRdb's copy, which holds only in-frame ones; the method was immunoSEQ multiplex PCR. Here the sample spans roughly 100,000 clones, about 88% being singletons. The sample in question was peripheral blood, obtained on day 0 of AZD1222 vaccination. The receptors were gathered from an adult in good health.

The chain has TRBV16 and TRBJ2-5; the D is unclear. V lost 2 bases and J lost 2, with 6 bases in between. Germline assignment: CDR1 KGHSY and CDR2 FQNENV. This CDR3 is 13 amino acids long. The CDR3 nucleotides read TGTGCCAGCAGCCAAAACAGACAAGAGACCCAGTACTTC. It translates to CASSQNRQETQYF.

This clone occurred once. V usage is TRBV24-1 and J usage is TRBJ2-1; possible D gene TRBD2, 6 bases. V lost 7 bases and J lost 5, with 14 bases in between. CDR1 and CDR2 (germline): KGHDR, SFDVKD. The CDR3 has 14 amino acids. The CDR3 DNA reads TGTGCCACCAGAGGGAGGCCCCCCAACAATGAGCAGTTCTTC. It codes for CATRGRPPNNEQFF.

The rearrangement joins TRBV28 to TRBJ2-1, with D maybe TRBD2 (6 bases). The V end lost 5 bases, the J end lost 0 bases, and 11 bases lay between the germline ends. Germline-derived CDR1 and CDR2 are MDHEN and SYDVKM. CDR3 length: 15 amino acids. CDR3 DNA: TGTGCCAGCAGTAAAGGAGGGTACTCCTACAATGAGCAGTTCTTC. This sequence encodes CASSKGGYSYNEQFF.

V is TRBV5-3 and J is TRBJ2-7, with TRBD1 matching over 9 bases. TRBV5-3 is annotated as an ORF whose role is uncertain. The CDR3 contains 18 residues. After removal of 1 base from V and 0 bases from J, the junction contained 11 bases not matched to a gene. CDR3 coding DNA: TGTGCCAGAAGCTTGAGTAGGACAGGGGACTATAGCTCCTACGAGCAGTACTTC. Translation: CARSLSRTGDYSSYEQYF.

The V call is TRBV11-2, the J call TRBJ2-7; perhaps TRBD2 as D (5 bases). This CDR3 contains 12 residues. The germline V gene encodes CDR1 SGHAT and CDR2 FQNNGV. V lost 5 bases and J 6 bases, leaving 11 bases between the germline ends. The CDR3 sequence is CASSPPGIEQYF. The CDR3 DNA sequence: TGTGCCAGCAGCCCCCCCGGGATCGAGCAGTACTTC.

V is TRBV6-5 and J is TRBJ2-1; D remains unclear. CDR1 and CDR2 from the germline V gene are MNHEY and SVGAGI. This CDR3 spans 13 amino acids. V lost 5 bases and J 6 bases, leaving 11 bases between the germline ends. CDR3 protein: CASSQTEPNEQFF. Written as DNA, the CDR3 is TGTGCCAGCAGTCAGACGGAGCCCAATGAGCAGTTCTTC.

V and J are TRBV11-2 and TRBJ2-7; no clear D gene. V was cut by 4 bases and J by 3 bases, with 10 bases left in between. The CDR3 consists of 13 residues. From germline, CDR1 is SGHAT and CDR2 FQNNGV. DNA of the CDR3: TGTGCCAGCAGCTCAGGACCCGGCTACGAGCAGTACTTC. This gives the protein CASSSGPGYEQYF.

This clone was picked up a small number of times. The V gene is TRBV18, the J gene TRBJ1-1; D possibly corresponds to TRBD1 (6 bases). The CDR3 has 15 residues. V was clipped by 0 bases and J by 1 base, with 9 bases between them. Germline loops: CDR1 KGHSH, CDR2 LQKENI. CDR3 residues: CASSPPTGTNTEAFF. The DNA of the CDR3 is TGTGCCAGCTCACCACCCACAGGGACGAACACTGAAGCTTTCTTT.

This chain connects TRBV9 to TRBJ2-3, with a possible D match to TRBD2 (5 bases). The V end lost 0 bases, the J end lost 0 bases, and 11 bases lay between the germline ends. The CDR3 loop spans 16 amino acids. CDR1 SGDLS and CDR2 YYNGEE come from the germline V gene. The CDR3 nucleotides read TGTGCCAGCAGCGTAGGAGGGTCCTCTAGCACAGATACGCAGTATTTT. Translated: CASSVGGSSSTDTQYF.

This chain uses TRBV3-1 (or the pseudogene TRBV3-2) with TRBJ2-1; the match to TRBD2 covers 10 bases. Germline values: CDR1 LGHDT, CDR2 YNNKEL (reference sequence). V shed 1 base and J 7 bases; nucleotides not matched to a gene: 10. CDR3 length equals 17 residues. CDR3 sequence: CASSQGPGLASSNEQFF. The CDR3, as DNA: TGTGCCAGCAGCCAAGGGCCGGGACTAGCGTCGTCGAATGAGCAGTTCTTC.

The gene calls are TRBV7-9 and TRBJ2-3; TRBD1 aligns across 9 bases. The CDR3 has 15 residues. CDR1 and CDR2 (germline): SEHNR, FQNEAQ (reference sequence). The CDR3 spells CVCRKGQGSTDTQYF. The CDR3 DNA reads as TGTGTCTGTAGGAAGGGACAGGGTTCAACAGATACGCAGTATTTT.

The genes are TRBV5-4 and TRBJ2-7, with D possibly called TRBD1 or TRBD2 (5 bases each). The CDR3 spans 14 residues. The V and J ends lost 3 bases and 7 bases respectively, with 17 bases between them. Germline values: CDR1 SGHNT, CDR2 YYREEE (reference sequence). The CDR3 nucleotides are TGTGCCAGCAGCTCACAGGAGGCCCTACGGGAGCAGTACTTC. It yields the protein CASSSQEALREQYF.

The V gene is TRBV3-1 (or the pseudogene TRBV3-2), the J gene TRBJ2-4; tentative D call: TRBD2 (5 bases). The CDR3 extends over 13 amino acids. V lost 0 bases and J lost 8, with 8 bases in between. Germline CDR1 is LGHDT and CDR2 is YNNKEL (reference sequence). The CDR3 coding sequence is TGTGCCAGCAGCCAAGATGGAGGTGACATTCAGTACTTC. Translated, it gives CASSQDGGDIQYF.

V gene TRBV7-2 combines with J gene TRBJ2-3; 8 bases line up with TRBD2. The CDR3 contains 17 residues. Unmatched junction bases numbered 17, after V lost 6 bases and J lost 6 bases. Germline lookup yields CDR1 SGHTA and CDR2 FQGNSA. For the CDR3, the DNA is TGTGCCAGCAGATACCTGCCGAGCGGGAGCGGGGTGGATACGCAGTATTTT. Its protein is CASRYLPSGSGVDTQYF.

This sequence joins TRBV18 and TRBJ2-1, with 13 nucleotides matching TRBD2. CDR1 is KGHSH, CDR2 LQKENI, per germline. J lost 1 base, V lost 6 bases, and 12 bases had no gene match. The CDR3 has 19 residues. The CDR3 protein is CASSLRTSGSFRSYNEQFF. CDR3 coding DNA: TGTGCCAGCTCCCTACGGACTAGCGGGAGCTTTAGGTCCTACAATGAGCAGTTCTTC.

This clone appeared a single time. V usage is TRBV3-1 (or the pseudogene TRBV3-2) and J usage is TRBJ1-4, with 8 positions matching TRBD1. V shed 4 bases, J shed 8 bases, and the junction held 9 bases outside the gene matches. This CDR3 has 15 residues. CDR1 and CDR2 from the germline V gene are LGHDT and YNNKEL (reference sequence). DNA of the CDR3: TGTGCCAGCAGCCCGCCTGTGACAGGGGCGGAAAAACTGTTTTTT. Its translation is CASSPPVTGAEKLFF.

The chain uses TRBV19 and TRBJ2-1, with D hard to call. The germline CDR1 and CDR2 sequences are LNHDA and SQIVND (reference sequence). The germline V and J ends were trimmed by 3 bases and 0 bases, with 12 bases remaining between them. CDR3 size: 16 residues. The DNA for the CDR3 is TGTGCCAGTAGTATCTTAGATCAGAGCTCCTACAATGAGCAGTTCTTC. Translated, it gives CASSILDQSSYNEQFF.

V usage is TRBV7-2 and J usage is TRBJ2-7, with a possible D match to TRBD1 (6 bases). The V end was cut by 5 bases, the J end by 6 bases, with 14 bases between. Germline CDR1 SGHTA, CDR2 FQGNSA. The CDR3 is 13 residues long. The DNA for the CDR3 is TGTGCCAGCAGCGCACTAACAGGGTTCGAGCAGTACTTC. Protein product: CASSALTGFEQYF.

The chain's CDR3 is CASSLFGGAQSSGNTIYF. The CDR3 nucleotides read TGTGCCAGCAGCTTATTTGGGGGCGCTCAAAGCTCTGGAAACACCATATATTTT. This rearrangement joins TRBV7-9 to TRBJ1-3; perhaps TRBD1 as D (6 bases). From germline, CDR1 is SEHNR and CDR2 FQNEAQ (reference sequence). The CDR3 contains 18 residues. Deletions cut 2 bases from V and 0 bases from J, with 17 bases between.

V gene TRBV6-6 combines with J gene TRBJ2-2; 11 bases fit TRBD2. This CDR3 is 14 amino acids long. The germline CDR1 and CDR2 sequences are MNHNY and SVGAGI (reference sequence). V lost 10 bases to trimming and J lost 2 bases; unmatched junction nucleotides: 3. The CDR3 reads CATTSGRNTGELFF. The CDR3 DNA sequence: TGTGCCACCACTAGCGGGAGAAACACCGGGGAGCTGTTTTTT.

The chain joins TRBV5-1 to TRBJ1-6; D gene uncertain. In germline, CDR1 is SGHRS, CDR2 YFSETQ. This CDR3 is built from 13 residues. The V and J ends lost 4 bases and 6 bases respectively, with 8 bases between them. The CDR3 spells CASSPRVNSPLHF. DNA of the CDR3: TGCGCCAGCAGCCCCCGGGTTAATTCACCCCTCCACTTT.